The present T cell receptor beta chain was sequenced within a study of Ad26.COV2.S vaccination and SARS-CoV-2 variants. Of note for this clone: Other nucleotide sequences in the sample specify the same CDR3.

The CDR3 extends over 15 amino acids. Germline CDR1 reads SEHNR; CDR2 reads FQNEAQ (reference sequence). The V and J ends lost 4 bases and 2 bases respectively, with 15 bases between them. The repertoire was sequenced with immunoSEQ multiplex PCR; TCRdb's copy has only in-frame clones and lacks some. The sample carries fewer than 500,000 clones, 90% recorded once. Treatment given: around 19 received Ad26.COV2.S at low or high dose, single or two shots; five or six received placebo; per-sample allocation not given. Sampling took place 63 days after the first vaccine or placebo injection. Sequencing used peripheral blood, obtained in a trial of Ad26.COV2.S vaccine versus placebo. This TCR was sampled from a person aged 18-60 years who received the Ad26.COV2.S COVID-19 vaccine or a placebo. V gene TRBV7-9 combines with J gene TRBJ2-7; no clear D. CDR3 sequence reads: CASSSWDLQAYEQYF. CDR3 nucleotide sequence: TGTGCCAGCAGCTCCTGGGATCTCCAAGCCTACGAGCAGTACTTC.